Shown below are 30 T cell receptor beta chains from a single sample sequenced in a study of blood T cell repertoires in COVID-19 (dated by TCRdb to the early 2020s). To prepare the library, the immunoSEQ multiplex PCR assay was applied. TCRdb obtained this table from immuneACCESS and retained in-frame rearrangements with V and J assigned. These tables miss some clones; where compared with another copy, unresolved V genes account for less than half of the shortfall, and the remainder is unexplained. Within this sample are around 500,000 clones, with roughly 90% of them counted one time only. The top ten clones comprise less than 2% of the sample. Source material: PBMCs or T cells enriched from blood (not recorded which). These receptors were collected from a woman aged 40 to 50 who had recovered from COVID-19.

V and J are TRBV11-3 and TRBJ2-6; TRBD1 agrees at 12 bases. J was trimmed by 4 bases and V by 0 bases; bases with no gene match: 7. Germline V gene sequence: CDR1 SGHNT, CDR2 YENEEA. This CDR3 is built from 19 residues. The CDR3 reads CASSLERDRGRCGANVLTF. CDR3 DNA: TGTGCCAGCAGCTTAGAGAGGGACAGGGGGCGTTGCGGGGCCAACGTCCTGACTTTC.

The J gene is TRBJ2-4, the V gene TRBV10-2; 9 nucleotides align to TRBD1. Germline V gene sequence: CDR1 WSHSY, CDR2 SAAADI. The CDR3 is made up of 16 amino acids. Trimming removed 4 bases from V and 1 base from J; junction bases left unmatched: 5. The CDR3 DNA is TGCGCCAGCAGTGTGGTAGGGACAGGGGCCAAAAACATTCAGTACTTC. It encodes CASSVVGTGAKNIQYF.

J is TRBJ1-6 and V is TRBV6-5, with 7 bases matching TRBD1. Trimming cost V 6 bases and J 6 bases; bases outside gene matches: 5. The CDR3 extends over 14 amino acids. Germline V lookup: CDR1 MNHEY, CDR2 SVGAGI. CDR3 loop: CASRGDRPNSPLHF. The CDR3 DNA reads TGTGCCAGCAGGGGGGACAGACCTAATTCACCCCTCCACTTT.

V gene TRBV3-1 (or the pseudogene TRBV3-2) combines with J gene TRBJ1-3, with TRBD1 matching 7 bases. This CDR3 is 15 amino acids long. Per germline, CDR1 LGHDT and CDR2 YNNKEL (reference sequence). The ends lost 4 bases at V and 8 bases at J; junction bases unmatched: 11. CDR3 amino acids: CASSPTLTGIYTIYF. CDR3 DNA: TGTGCCAGCAGCCCGACATTGACAGGGATTTACACCATATATTTT.

The chain uses TRBV19 and TRBJ1-1; D possibly corresponds to TRBD1 (5 bases). The CDR3 has 13 amino acids. With 3 bases removed from V and 4 bases from J, the gap between germline ends came to 9 bases. Germline CDR1 LNHDA, CDR2 SQIVND (reference sequence). The CDR3 DNA follows: TGTGCCAGTAGTATTGCCAGGGCCACTGAAGCTTTCTTT. It is translated as CASSIARATEAFF.

The chain is built from TRBV7-9 and TRBJ2-1; the D is unclear. This CDR3 contains 13 residues. The V gene's germline CDR1 is SEHNR and CDR2 FQNEAQ (reference sequence). The ends were cut back, 5 bases at V and 8 bases at J, with 13 bases in the middle. For the CDR3, the DNA is TGTGCCAGCAGCCCCAGACTGGTAGATGAGCAGTTCTTC. Amino acid sequence: CASSPRLVDEQFF.

The gene calls are TRBV10-1 and TRBJ2-1, with D possibly TRBD1 on 5 matching bases. Trimming took 10 bases from V and 1 from J, leaving 11 bases between them. The V gene's germline CDR1 is WNHNN and CDR2 SYGVQD (reference sequence). The CDR3 covers 13 residues. CDR3 nucleotide sequence: TGCGCCACCGCAAGGGGTTCCTACAATGAGCAGTTCTTC. Its protein product is CATARGSYNEQFF.

Regarding this clone: This same CDR3 is encoded by further DNA sequences in the sample. The rearrangement links TRBV2 to TRBJ2-7, with 11 bases matching TRBD2. V trimming: 8 bases; J trimming: 3 bases; junction bases outside the gene matches: 3. The CDR3 consists of 13 residues. Germline V gene data show CDR1 as SNHLY and CDR2 as FYNNEI. CDR3 residues: CASGTSGNYEQYF. As DNA, the CDR3 is TGTGCCAGCGGGACTAGCGGAAACTACGAGCAGTACTTC.

This chain joins TRBV27 and TRBJ1-1, with D tentatively TRBD1 (6 bases). The V end was cut by 4 bases, the J end by 1 base, with 10 bases between. Looked up from germline, CDR1 is MNHEY and CDR2 is SMNVEV (reference sequence). The CDR3 loop spans 14 amino acids. CDR3 protein: CASSSPGQNTEAFF. The CDR3 region has the DNA TGTGCCAGCAGTTCCCCGGGACAGAACACTGAAGCTTTCTTT.

The V gene is TRBV9, the J gene TRBJ1-4, with 9 bases lining up with TRBD1. Germline values: CDR1 SGDLS, CDR2 YYNGEE. The CDR3 is 16 amino acids. With V trimmed by 4 bases and J by 5 bases, 9 bases remained unmatched. The CDR3 coding sequence is TGTGCCAGCAGCCCTTCGATAGGGACAGGGAATGAAAAACTGTTTTTT. Protein product: CASSPSIGTGNEKLFF.

The chain uses TRBV3-1 (or the pseudogene TRBV3-2) and TRBJ2-3; tentative D call: TRBD1 (5 bases). Germline V gene lookup returns CDR1 LGHDT and CDR2 YNNKEL (reference sequence). Between the trimmed V and J ends, which lost 3 bases and 4 bases, there was a span of 14 bases. The CDR3 loop spans 15 amino acids. CDR3 region: CASSHRSQGADTQYF. As DNA, the CDR3 is TGTGCCAGCAGCCACCGCTCCCAGGGTGCAGATACGCAGTATTTT.

The chain has TRBV5-1 and TRBJ1-1; possibly TRBD1 for D (6 bases). V lost 2 bases, J lost 10 bases, and 12 bases lay in between. The CDR3 loop spans 12 amino acids. Germline V gene sequence: CDR1 SGHRS, CDR2 YFSETQ. For the CDR3, the DNA is TGCGCCAGCAGCTTACAGGGAGAGGGAGCTTTCTTT. It is translated as CASSLQGEGAFF. The full variable domain, completed using reference TRBV5-1 and TRBJ1-1, is KAGVTQTPRYLIKTRGQQVTLSCSPISGHRSVSWYQQTPGQGLQFLFEYFSETQRNKGNFPGRFSGRQFSNSRSEMNVSTLELGDSALYLCASSLQGEGAFFGQGTRLTVV.

The chain joins TRBV27 to TRBJ2-1, with 14 bases identical to TRBD2. The V segment lost 9 bases and the J segment 9 bases; nucleotides outside the gene matches: 16. The CDR3 loop spans 17 amino acids. Germline lookup yields CDR1 MNHEY and CDR2 SMNVEV (reference sequence). The CDR3 loop reads CAREGTGLAGELGEQFF. CDR3 coding DNA: TGTGCCAGGGAAGGAACGGGACTAGCGGGAGAATTGGGTGAGCAGTTCTTC.

V and J are TRBV29-1 and TRBJ2-5; TRBD2 matches 9 bases. The V segment lost 0 bases and the J segment 5 bases; nucleotides outside the gene matches: 10. This CDR3 is 16 amino acids long. The germline V gene encodes CDR1 SQVTM and CDR2 ANQGSEA. The CDR3, as DNA: TGCAGCGTTGAAGATGGGCTAGCGGGATGGGGGGAGACCCAGTACTTC. It yields the protein CSVEDGLAGWGETQYF.

V is TRBV11-2 and J is TRBJ2-3; a weak D match, TRBD2 (7 bases). CDR1 SGHAT and CDR2 FQNNGV come from the germline V gene. The CDR3 spans 14 residues. Trimming shortened V by 6 bases and J by 7 bases, and 17 bases separated the two germline ends. The CDR3 DNA reads as TGTGCCAGCAGGGGGGGGCGGGAGCGTTATACGCAGTATTTT. Its translation is CASRGGRERYTQYF.

This clone has a handful of counts. J is TRBJ1-1 and V is TRBV18; 8 nucleotides line up with TRBD1. The germline gives CDR1 KGHSH, CDR2 LQKENI. J was trimmed by 1 base and V by 2 bases; bases with no gene match: 9. The CDR3 totals 17 residues. In nucleotides, the CDR3 is TGTGCCAGCTCACCAGTTTTGGGAGGACAGGGGAACACTGAAGCTTTCTTT. The encoded protein is CASSPVLGGQGNTEAFF.

This chain uses TRBV2 with TRBJ1-1; 7 bases match TRBD1. V was clipped by 9 bases and J by 6 bases; unmatched bases: 10. Germline V gene data show CDR1 as SNHLY and CDR2 as FYNNEI. This CDR3 spans 13 amino acids. CDR3 region: CASQGDVIAEAFF. In DNA form, the CDR3 reads TGTGCCAGTCAGGGGGATGTGATCGCTGAAGCTTTCTTT. The full variable domain, with the rest looked up from reference TRBV2 and TRBJ1-1, is EPEVTQTPSHQVTQMGQEVILRCVPISNHLYFYWYRQILGQKVEFLVSFYNNEISEKSEIFDDQFSVERPDGSNFTLKIRSTKLEDSAMYFCASQGDVIAEAFFGQGTRLTVV.

The gene calls are TRBV27 and TRBJ2-2, with 9 nucleotides matching TRBD1. Trimming at V came to 5 bases and at J to 6 bases, leaving 7 bases not matched to a gene. The CDR3 contains 15 residues. Per germline, CDR1 MNHEY and CDR2 SMNVEV (reference sequence). The CDR3 loop is CASSPGTGTAGELFF. CDR3 DNA: TGTGCCAGCAGTCCCGGGACAGGGACTGCCGGGGAGCTGTTTTTT.

The V and J genes are TRBV9 and TRBJ2-2; D not certain. Trimming removed 3 bases at V and 8 bases at J, with 5 bases between. The CDR3 runs 11 residues. Germline V lookup: CDR1 SGDLS, CDR2 YYNGEE. In DNA form, the CDR3 reads TGTGCCAGCAGCGCCCAAGGGGAGCTGTTTTTT. It specifies CASSAQGELFF.

This clone was counted a single time. The chain uses TRBV4-3 and TRBJ2-6; TRBD1 might be the D (6 bases). Germline CDR1 and CDR2: LGHNA and YSLEER. CDR3 length equals 17 residues. Trimming took off 5 bases at V and 2 bases at J, with 16 bases between the two ends. The CDR3 coding sequence is TGCGCCAGCAGCGACAGGTTAAAATCGACTGGGGCCAACGTCCTGACTTTC. This encodes CASSDRLKSTGANVLTF.

This clone came up a few times. J is TRBJ2-7 and V is TRBV18, with D possibly matching TRBD2 (5 bases). The V and J ends lost 5 bases and 3 bases respectively, with 8 bases between them. The CDR3 contains 12 residues. Germline CDR1 reads KGHSH; CDR2 reads LQKENI. This CDR3 is CASSRGLYEQYF. In nucleotides, the CDR3 is TGTGCCAGCTCAAGAGGACTCTACGAGCAGTACTTC.

A few counts support this clone. The V and J genes are TRBV28 and TRBJ2-2; 8 bases are shared with TRBD1. Trimming removed 3 bases from V and 1 base from J; junction bases left unmatched: 13. Germline V CDR1 and CDR2: MDHEN, SYDVKM. The CDR3 covers 19 residues. The CDR3: CASSFPALGQGVNTGELFF. In nucleotides, the CDR3 is TGTGCCAGCAGTTTTCCCGCCCTCGGACAGGGAGTGAACACCGGGGAGCTGTTTTTT.

V gene TRBV6-1 combines with J gene TRBJ2-7, with 10 positions matching TRBD2. This CDR3 region has 16 residues. Germline V CDR1 and CDR2: MNHNS, SASEGT. J lost 2 bases, V lost 2 bases, and 6 bases had no gene match. The CDR3 protein is CASSEPSGSVAYEQYF. In DNA, the CDR3 is TGTGCCAGCAGTGAACCTAGCGGGAGCGTCGCCTACGAGCAGTACTTC.

This chain joins TRBV7-9 and TRBJ1-4; D might be TRBD1 (6 bases). The CDR3 extends over 14 amino acids. Germline-derived CDR1 and CDR2 are SEHNR and FQNEAQ (reference sequence). V gave up 1 base and J gave up 5 bases, with 8 bases separating them. The CDR3 region has the DNA TGTGCCAGCAGCTTAGGGACAGCGAATGAAAAACTGTTTTTT. Translation gives CASSLGTANEKLFF.

This chain connects TRBV27 to TRBJ2-3; tentative D call: TRBD2 (6 bases). Trimming took off 8 bases at V and 2 bases at J, with 20 bases between the two ends. Germline V gene sequence: CDR1 MNHEY, CDR2 SMNVEV (reference sequence). This CDR3 spans 16 amino acids. CDR3 bases: TGTGCCAGCGGTACTCCTAGCGCCAGTAACACAGATACGCAGTATTTT. Translation gives CASGTPSASNTDTQYF.

This clone occurred once. The chain combines TRBV28 with TRBJ1-5; TRBD1 matches at 10 bases. The trim removed 7 bases at V and 6 bases at J, leaving 9 bases unmatched. This CDR3 is built from 15 residues. Germline CDR1 and CDR2: MDHEN and SYDVKM. CDR3 protein: CASTTRQGAFQPQHF. The CDR3 DNA reads as TGTGCCAGCACCACGAGACAGGGGGCCTTTCAGCCCCAGCATTTT.

The J gene is TRBJ1-6, the V gene TRBV4-1; TRBD1 agrees at 9 bases. CDR1 MGHRA and CDR2 YSYEKL come from the germline V gene. V gave up 4 bases and J gave up 11 bases; unmatched junction bases: 9. The CDR3 extends over 15 amino acids. CDR3 region: CASSPHDRGITPLHF. CDR3 coding DNA: TGCGCCAGCAGCCCCCATGACAGGGGGATTACACCCCTCCACTTT.

V usage is TRBV7-6 and J usage is TRBJ1-1; 8 positions agree with TRBD1. Germline CDR1 is SGHVS and CDR2 is FNYEAQ. The V segment lost 5 bases and the J segment 0 bases; nucleotides outside the gene matches: 5. The CDR3 covers 15 residues. The CDR3, as DNA: TGTGCCAGCAGCCCGACAGGGGCGATGAACACTGAAGCTTTCTTT. Amino acid sequence: CASSPTGAMNTEAFF.

V gene TRBV25-1 combines with J gene TRBJ2-3; 10 nucleotides agree with TRBD2. The CDR3 spans 16 residues. Trimming at V came to 8 bases and at J to 4 bases, leaving 12 bases not matched to a gene. Looked up from germline, CDR1 is MGHDK and CDR2 is SYGVNS. CDR3 loop: CASRQAGGRAADTQYF. Here the CDR3 DNA reads TGTGCCAGCCGTCAAGCGGGAGGGCGGGCGGCAGATACGCAGTATTTT.

This chain connects TRBV12-3 or TRBV12-4 to TRBJ2-7, with 11 bases that match TRBD1. V was clipped by 9 bases and J by 5 bases; unmatched bases: 3. The CDR3 spans 12 residues. The CDR3 spells CASGQGAHEQYF. CDR3 coding DNA: TGTGCCAGTGGACAGGGGGCCCACGAGCAGTACTTC.